Presented here are 8 T cell receptor beta chains from one specimen sequenced in a study of CD8 T cells in Susac syndrome (dated by TCRdb to 2018 to 2020). The receptor library was made with the immunoSEQ multiplex PCR assay. RNA was extracted using the RNeasy kit, and roughly 0.5 to 1 ug of the RNA was reverse transcribed with random hexamers. TCRdb reran the public reads through fastp at Q25 and MiXCR, keeping productive beta chains. Every CDR3 protein is listed once, alongside the most common genes and DNA of its rows. The sample table contains 200,000 to 300,000 distinct CDR3 sequences; only one count was recorded for less than 96% of them. The ten biggest clones cover approximately 0.094% of the sample. Sequencing input: CD4+ T cells from PBMCs. These receptors all stem from a human donor with Susac syndrome.

The genes are TRBV12-3 or TRBV12-4 and TRBJ2-5, with 10 bases aligning to TRBD2. V was clipped by 6 bases and J by 5 bases; unmatched bases: 6. The CDR3 is 14 amino acids. This CDR3 is CASRLAGTGETQYF. The CDR3 DNA reads as TGTGCCAGCAGACTAGCGGGAACGGGGGAGACCCAGTACTTC.

The J gene is TRBJ1-4, the V gene TRBV12-3 or TRBV12-4; no reliable D call. Trimming left V 6 bases short and J 3 bases short, with 5 bases between. The CDR3 is 12 amino acids. The CDR3 DNA is TGTGCCAGCAGGCAGGCTAATGAAAAACTGTTTTTT. Its protein product is CASRQANEKLFF.

This clonotype occurred once. V and J are TRBV9 and TRBJ1-4; possibly TRBD1 for D (6 bases). The CDR3 has 14 amino acids. The V gene's germline CDR1 is SGDLS and CDR2 YYNGEE. Deletions cut 6 bases from V and 4 bases from J, with 13 bases between. As DNA, the CDR3 is TGTGCCAGCACCGCAGGGGAGGGTAATGAAAAACTGTTTTTT. Translation: CASTAGEGNEKLFF.

This clonotype was observed once. This chain links TRBV5-1 with TRBJ2-5; D gene unclear. Looked up from germline, CDR1 is SGHRS and CDR2 is YFSETQ. The germline V and J ends were trimmed by 3 bases and 6 bases, with 6 bases remaining between them. The CDR3 totals 11 residues. CDR3 nucleotide sequence: TGCGCCAGCAGCTCTGATCAGACCCAGTACTTC. This codes for CASSSDQTQYF.

J is TRBJ2-7 and V is TRBV18; 9 positions agree with TRBD1. Per the germline V gene, CDR1 is KGHSH and CDR2 is LQKENI. The J segment lost 0 bases and the V segment lost 4 bases, leaving 7 bases of the junction unmatched. This CDR3 spans 16 amino acids. CDR3 sequence (DNA): TGTGCCAGCTCACAGGGGGGGACAGGGAGCTCCTACGAGCAGTACTTC. Protein sequence: CASSQGGTGSSYEQYF. The complete variable domain, with remaining parts taken from reference TRBV18 and TRBJ2-7, reads NAGVMQNPRHLVRRRGQEARLRCSPMKGHSHVYWYRQLPEEGLKFMVYLQKENIIDESGMPKERFSAEFPKEGPSILRIQQVVRGDSAAYFCASSQGGTGSSYEQYFGPGTRLTVT.

The genes are TRBV19 and TRBJ2-2; D is perhaps TRBD1 (5 bases). The CDR3 contains 14 residues. CDR1 and CDR2 from the germline V gene are LNHDA and SQIVND (reference sequence). The V and J ends lost 4 bases and 5 bases respectively, with 11 bases between them. DNA of the CDR3: TGTGCCAGTAGTAATTACAGGACAACCGGGGAGCTGTTTTTT. It translates to CASSNYRTTGELFF.

The CDR3 coding sequence is TGCAGTGCCGCTAGCGGGACCCACACCGGGGAGCTGTTTTTT. It encodes CSAASGTHTGELFF. The chain joins TRBV20-1 to TRBJ2-2; 9 bases line up with TRBD2. Per germline, CDR1 DFQATT and CDR2 SNEGSKA (reference sequence). The CDR3 covers 14 residues. V lost 6 bases and J lost 3; bases outside the gene matches: 5.

The rearrangement joins TRBV20-1 to TRBJ2-7, with 7 positions matching TRBD1. Germline V lookup: CDR1 DFQATT, CDR2 SNEGSKA (reference sequence). This CDR3 is built from 13 residues. The V segment lost 1 base and the J segment 3 bases; nucleotides outside the gene matches: 3. The CDR3 DNA follows: TGCAGTGCTAGAGTCGCAGGGGGCTACGAGCAGTACTTC. Translating gives CSARVAGGYEQYF.